The 3 T cell receptor beta chains listed next were all sequenced from one sample in a study of T-cell memory formation after mild COVID-19. Using its own MiXCR run on the 5' RACE reads, TCRdb lists one record per CDR3 protein. The sample records 530,000 or so distinct CDR3 sequences, 17% being singletons. Sequencing was done on a sample of PBMCs or a T cell subset sorted from them (not recorded which). The receptors stem from an adult woman who had mild COVID-19 (a few samples of this study predate the infection). Cell type and time point are not known.

The chain recombines TRBV5-1 with TRBJ2-1; 11 nucleotides align to TRBD2. V lost 3 bases, J lost 6 bases, and 8 bases stayed unmatched. This CDR3 contains 16 residues. CDR1 and CDR2 from the germline V gene are SGHRS and YFSETQ. This chain's CDR3 is CASSSDLAGGTNEQFF. The CDR3 DNA reads as TGCGCCAGCAGCTCAGACCTAGCGGGAGGCACCAATGAGCAGTTCTTC.

This chain joins TRBV12-2 and TRBJ1-4; the table's D gene call, TRBD1, was not cross checked with the DNA. TRBV12-2 is given as a pseudogene. The CDR3 has 16 residues. CDR3 DNA sequence: TGTGCAAGTCGCTTAAGAACAGACAGGGGAGATGAAAAACTGTTTTTT. This encodes CASRLRTDRGDEKLFF.

CDR3 coding DNA: TGTGCCAGCAGACGGCGGGAGGGAAGCTCCTACAATGAGCAGTTCTTC. It encodes CASRRREGSSYNEQFF. V gene TRBV7-8 combines with J gene TRBJ2-1; TRBD2 matches at 9 bases. Germline trimming cut 6 bases from V and 0 bases from J; bases unmatched to any gene: 6. CDR1 is SGHVS and CDR2 is FQNEAQ in the germline V gene. There are 16 residues in the CDR3.